These 28 T cell receptor beta chains were all obtained from the same sample, sequenced in a study of blood T cell repertoires in COVID-19 (dated by TCRdb to about 2020). Library preparation employed the immunoSEQ multiplex PCR assay. As stored in TCRdb, this immuneACCESS dataset retains in-frame rearrangements with V and J assigned. A fraction of the clones does not appear; measured against another copy, unresolved V genes explain less than half of the discrepancy, and the remainder lacks a known reason. Here the sample has 210,000 or so clones; approximately 88% occur a single time. Approximately 3.5% of the sample comes from the top ten. The sample was PBMCs or T cells enriched from blood (not recorded which). These TCRs come from a woman in her twenties or thirties who had been exposed to COVID-19.

The chain is built from TRBV30 and TRBJ2-7; D gene ambiguous. The CDR3 has 11 amino acids. The V end lost 3 bases, the J end lost 2 bases, and 5 bases lay between the germline ends. Per the germline V gene, CDR1 is GTSNPN and CDR2 is SVGIG (reference sequence). The CDR3 DNA reads as TGTGCCTGGAGGCTACCCTACGAGCAGTACTTC. This encodes CAWRLPYEQYF. The variable domain in full, completed from reference TRBV30 and TRBJ2-7, reads SQTIHQWPATLVQPVGSPLSLECTVEGTSNPNLYWYRQAAGRGLQLLFYSVGIGQISSEVPQNLSASRPQDRQFILSSKKLLLSDSGFYLCAWRLPYEQYFGPGTRLTVT.

This clone appeared once. The genes are TRBV2 and TRBJ2-1; possibly TRBD1 for D (5 bases). V lost 3 bases and J lost 7, with 7 bases in between. This CDR3 has 12 amino acids. Germline-derived CDR1 and CDR2 are SNHLY and FYNNEI. CDR3 coding DNA: TGTGCCAGCAGTGACGCAGGGAATGAGCAGTTCTTC. Its translation: CASSDAGNEQFF.

V usage is TRBV28 and J usage is TRBJ1-2, with TRBD1 identical over 10 bases. From germline, CDR1 is MDHEN and CDR2 SYDVKM. V shed 3 bases and J 2 bases; nucleotides not matched to a gene: 3. This CDR3 contains 15 residues. The CDR3 DNA follows: TGTGCCAGCAGTTTGAGACAGGGGGCGAACTATGGCTACACCTTC. Encoded protein: CASSLRQGANYGYTF.

V and J are TRBV28 and TRBJ2-1; maybe TRBD2 (5 bases). Deletions cut 1 base from V and 0 bases from J, with 13 bases between. The V gene's germline CDR1 is MDHEN and CDR2 SYDVKM. This CDR3 comprises 17 residues. For the CDR3, the DNA is TGTGCCAGCAGTTTATTAGGTGGGAGAGGCTCCTACAATGAGCAGTTCTTC. It translates to CASSLLGGRGSYNEQFF.

The rearrangement uses TRBV29-1 and TRBJ2-1, with a weak D call TRBD1 (6 bases). This CDR3 is 12 amino acids long. Between the trimmed V and J ends, which lost 8 bases and 5 bases, there was a span of 13 bases. Germline loops: CDR1 SQVTM, CDR2 ANQGSEA. The CDR3, as DNA: TGCAGCCCGCGGACAGTTAACAATGAGCAGTTCTTC. Amino acids: CSPRTVNNEQFF.

This clone was counted once. The genes are TRBV7-9 and TRBJ2-7; the D is unclear. Deletions cut 7 bases from V and 6 bases from J, with 13 bases between. This CDR3 is built from 12 residues. In germline, CDR1 is SEHNR, CDR2 FQNEAQ (reference sequence). The CDR3 nucleotides are TGTGCCAGCAACCGAAATCTCGGCGAGCAGTACTTC. Encoded protein: CASNRNLGEQYF.

The V and J genes are TRBV6-1 and TRBJ2-5; 7 bases align to TRBD2. CDR1 is MNHNS, CDR2 SASEGT, per germline. V was pared by 1 base and J by 7 bases, with 12 bases of the junction left unmatched. This CDR3 region has 16 residues. CDR3 in amino acids: CASSEESQIGRVTQYF. The CDR3 DNA is TGTGCCAGCAGTGAAGAATCTCAAATAGGGAGGGTGACCCAGTACTTC.

This chain links TRBV7-3 with TRBJ2-3, with TRBD2 matching over 8 bases. Germline CDR1 reads SGHTA; CDR2 reads FQGTGA. Trimming at V came to 4 bases and at J to 0 bases, leaving 6 bases not matched to a gene. The length of the CDR3 is 16 residues. The CDR3 is CASSSEPSGSTDTQYF. In nucleotides, the CDR3 is TGTGCCAGCAGCTCGGAGCCTAGCGGGAGCACAGATACGCAGTATTTT.

Of note for this clone: The same CDR3 arises from other DNA sequences in this sample as well. The chain links TRBV5-1 to TRBJ2-1; 11 bases are a match to TRBD2. This CDR3 is built from 16 residues. CDR1 SGHRS and CDR2 YFSETQ come from the germline V gene. With V trimmed by 0 bases and J by 4 bases, 3 bases remained unmatched. CDR3 DNA sequence: TGCGCCAGCAGCTTGGAAAGGACTAGCGGGTACAATGAGCAGTTCTTC. Translating it yields CASSLERTSGYNEQFF.

This clone was recorded once. The chain is built from TRBV7-9 and TRBJ2-3; 11 bases line up with TRBD2. The V and J ends lost 5 bases and 8 bases, in that order; junction bases with no gene match: 6. Germline CDR1 SEHNR, CDR2 FQNEAQ (reference sequence). CDR3 length: 14 residues. In nucleotides, the CDR3 is TGTGCCAGCAGCACTAGCGGGAGCGCCGGTACGCAGTATTTT. This sequence encodes CASSTSGSAGTQYF.

This chain joins TRBV10-1 and TRBJ2-7, with a weak D call TRBD1 (5 bases). Germline lookup yields CDR1 WNHNN and CDR2 SYGVQD (reference sequence). This CDR3 comprises 16 residues. V lost 0 bases, J lost 0 bases, and 12 bases lay in between. The CDR3, as DNA: TGCGCCAGCAGTGAGTCGTCAGGGCAGGGCTCCTACGAGCAGTACTTC. Protein sequence: CASSESSGQGSYEQYF.

V usage is TRBV5-1 and J usage is TRBJ2-2; weak D call: TRBD1 (5 bases). In germline, CDR1 is SGHRS, CDR2 YFSETQ. V lost 2 bases and J lost 5, with 10 bases in between. This CDR3 is 14 amino acids long. Written as DNA, the CDR3 is TGCGCCAGCAGCTTAACCTCAGGGACCGGGGAGCTGTTTTTT. Protein sequence: CASSLTSGTGELFF.

CDR3 residues: CASSLIAGGTDTQYF. The CDR3 DNA reads as TGCGCCAGCAGCTTGATTGCGGGGGGGACAGATACGCAGTATTTT. This chain connects TRBV5-1 to TRBJ2-3, with 9 bases identical to TRBD2. The V gene's germline CDR1 is SGHRS and CDR2 YFSETQ. With 1 base clipped from V and 3 bases from J, the junction kept 3 bases outside the gene matches. This CDR3 contains 15 residues.

In nucleotides, the CDR3 is TGTGCCAGCAGCTTGGATCTCCGCGAAAAGACCCAGTACTTC. This translates into CASSLDLREKTQYF. The chain links TRBV5-6 to TRBJ2-5; no clear D. The V gene lost 0 bases and the J gene lost 6 bases, with 12 bases spanning the gap. This CDR3 spans 14 amino acids. In germline, CDR1 is SGHDT, CDR2 YYEEEE.

The chain employs TRBV5-1 and TRBJ2-1; 10 nucleotides line up with TRBD2. This CDR3 has 17 amino acids. Trimming took 5 bases from V and 0 from J; bases not matched to a gene: 8. CDR1 and CDR2 from the germline V gene are SGHRS and YFSETQ. The CDR3 coding sequence is TGCGCCAGCAGATCCGGGACTAGCGTTAGCTCCTACAATGAGCAGTTCTTC. Its protein is CASRSGTSVSSYNEQFF.

In nucleotides, the CDR3 is TGCAGCGTTGCAGGGATGCTCAGAGATACGCAGTATTTT. Protein: CSVAGMLRDTQYF. The chain links TRBV29-1 to TRBJ2-3; a possible D gene is TRBD1 (5 bases). The ends were cut back, 4 bases at V and 5 bases at J, with 13 bases in the middle. Looked up from germline, CDR1 is SQVTM and CDR2 is ANQGSEA. CDR3 length: 13 amino acids.

The sample holds one count of this clone. The V and J genes are TRBV6-5 and TRBJ2-5; 10 bases fit TRBD2. The CDR3 runs 13 residues. Germline V gene sequence: CDR1 MNHEY, CDR2 SVGAGI. V gave up 6 bases and J gave up 5 bases; unmatched junction bases: 3. In nucleotides, the CDR3 is TGTGCCAGCAGGCTAGCGGGAGTTGAGACCCAGTACTTC. It yields the protein CASRLAGVETQYF.

This chain joins TRBV12-5 and TRBJ2-1, with 8 nucleotides matching TRBD2. With 0 bases clipped from V and 2 bases from J, the junction kept 3 bases outside the gene matches. This CDR3 is 16 amino acids long. The V gene's germline CDR1 is LGHNT and CDR2 FRNRAP. CDR3: CASGLVAGVAYNEQFF. For the CDR3, the DNA is TGTGCTAGTGGTTTGGTAGCGGGAGTGGCCTACAATGAGCAGTTCTTC.

V is TRBV19 and J is TRBJ2-2, with TRBD1 identical over 10 bases. Germline-derived CDR1 and CDR2 are LNHDA and SQIVND (reference sequence). The CDR3 has 13 amino acids. V lost 6 bases to trimming and J lost 8 bases; unmatched junction nucleotides: 3. For the CDR3, the DNA is TGTGCCAGTAGGGGGACAGGGGATGGGGAGCTGTTTTTT. This sequence encodes CASRGTGDGELFF.

The chain joins TRBV7-9 to TRBJ1-2, with D perhaps TRBD1 (6 bases). Germline lookup yields CDR1 SEHNR and CDR2 FQNEAQ (reference sequence). Trimming removed 3 bases from V and 3 bases from J, with 11 bases in between. CDR3 length equals 14 residues. The CDR3 bases are TGTGCCAGCAGCTTGACAGGAGACCACTATGGCTACACCTTC. This codes for CASSLTGDHYGYTF.

The V and J genes are TRBV2 and TRBJ2-6; 8 bases map to TRBD2. V gave up 6 bases and J gave up 0 bases; unmatched junction bases: 4. Germline CDR1 is SNHLY and CDR2 is FYNNEI. The CDR3 runs to 16 residues. DNA for the CDR3: TGTGCCAGCAGAAGCGGGAGCAGCTCTGGGGCCAACGTCCTGACTTTC. Amino acid sequence: CASRSGSSSGANVLTF.

The V gene is TRBV9, the J gene TRBJ2-7, with D maybe TRBD2 (5 bases). The germline V and J ends were trimmed by 4 bases and 0 bases, with 11 bases remaining between them. The CDR3 runs to 14 residues. Germline CDR1 SGDLS, CDR2 YYNGEE. The CDR3 DNA reads as TGTGCCAGCAGCCCTTTAGGGAGCTCCTACGAGCAGTACTTC. Translating it yields CASSPLGSSYEQYF.

The rearrangement joins TRBV19 to TRBJ2-3, with TRBD1 identical over 7 bases. The CDR3 contains 14 residues. Germline V gene sequence: CDR1 LNHDA, CDR2 SQIVND (reference sequence). V lost 4 bases and J lost 8; bases outside the gene matches: 9. CDR3 protein: CASSTTTGAVTQYF. The DNA for the CDR3 is TGTGCCAGTAGTACCACTACAGGGGCTGTTACGCAGTATTTT.

The chain carries TRBV9 and TRBJ2-1; 10 bases match TRBD2. This CDR3 contains 15 residues. Germline CDR1 and CDR2: SGDLS and YYNGEE. J gave up 4 bases and V 3 bases, and 4 bases lay outside the gene matches. The CDR3, as DNA: TGTGCCAGCAGCGAGGGGACTAGCGTATACAATGAGCAGTTCTTC. Translated: CASSEGTSVYNEQFF.

The rearrangement links TRBV5-3 to TRBJ2-5; D is uncertain. TRBV5-3 is assigned to the ORF class and has an uncertain function. This CDR3 contains 14 residues. V was pared by 3 bases and J by 9 bases, with 18 bases between. As DNA, the CDR3 is TGTGCCAGAAGCTGGCGACATCGAGCCAAGGCCCAGTACTTC. Its protein product is CARSWRHRAKAQYF.

The CDR3: CASSVQGNIQYF. The DNA for the CDR3 is TGTGCCAGCAGTGTACAGGGAAACATTCAGTACTTC. The J gene is TRBJ2-4, the V gene TRBV28, with D tentatively TRBD1 (6 bases). Trimming took 5 bases from V and 6 from J, leaving 8 bases between them. Per the germline V gene, CDR1 is MDHEN and CDR2 is SYDVKM. This CDR3 contains 12 residues.

This sequence joins TRBV9 and TRBJ1-3; D ambiguous. CDR1 and CDR2 from the germline V gene are SGDLS and YYNGEE. The CDR3 is made up of 14 amino acids. Trimming took 0 bases from V and 2 from J, leaving 6 bases between them. CDR3 loop: CASSVASPGNTIYF. DNA of the CDR3: TGTGCCAGCAGCGTAGCTTCCCCTGGAAACACCATATATTTT.

This clone has only a few counts. The V gene is TRBV6-5, the J gene TRBJ1-2, with a weak D call TRBD1 (6 bases). This CDR3 comprises 12 residues. Germline V gene sequence: CDR1 MNHEY, CDR2 SVGAGI. The V end lost 5 bases, the J end lost 8 bases, and 12 bases lay between the germline ends. The CDR3, as DNA: TGTGCCAGCAGTAAATACAGGGACGGCTACACCTTC. Protein sequence: CASSKYRDGYTF.